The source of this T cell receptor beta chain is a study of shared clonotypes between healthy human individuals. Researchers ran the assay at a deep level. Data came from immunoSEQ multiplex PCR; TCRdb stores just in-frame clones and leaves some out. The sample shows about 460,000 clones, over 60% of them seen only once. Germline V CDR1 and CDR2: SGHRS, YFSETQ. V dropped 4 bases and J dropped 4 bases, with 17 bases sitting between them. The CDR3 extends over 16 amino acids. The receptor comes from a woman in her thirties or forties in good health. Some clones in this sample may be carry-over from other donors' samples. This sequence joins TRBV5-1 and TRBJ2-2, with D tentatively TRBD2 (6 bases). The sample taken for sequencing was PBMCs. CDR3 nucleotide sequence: TGCGCCAGCAGCCCCAAGGAGGGGCTCATCACCGGGGAGCTGTTTTTT. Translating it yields CASSPKEGLITGELFF.